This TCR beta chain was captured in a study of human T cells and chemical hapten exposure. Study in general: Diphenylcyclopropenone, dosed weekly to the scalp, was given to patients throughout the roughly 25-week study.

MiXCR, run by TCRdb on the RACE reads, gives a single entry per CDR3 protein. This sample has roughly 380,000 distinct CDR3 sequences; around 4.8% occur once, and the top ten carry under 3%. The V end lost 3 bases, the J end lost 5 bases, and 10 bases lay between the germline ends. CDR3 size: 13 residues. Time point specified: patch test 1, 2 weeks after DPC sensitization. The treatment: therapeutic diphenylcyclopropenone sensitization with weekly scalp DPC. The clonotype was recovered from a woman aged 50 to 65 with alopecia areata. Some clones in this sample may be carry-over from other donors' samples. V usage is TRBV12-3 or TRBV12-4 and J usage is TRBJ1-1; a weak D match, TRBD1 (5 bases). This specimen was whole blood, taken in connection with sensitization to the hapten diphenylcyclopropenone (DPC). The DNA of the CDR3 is TGTGCCAGCAGTTTTGGGGCGGCGACTGAAGCTTTCTTT. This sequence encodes CASSFGAATEAFF.